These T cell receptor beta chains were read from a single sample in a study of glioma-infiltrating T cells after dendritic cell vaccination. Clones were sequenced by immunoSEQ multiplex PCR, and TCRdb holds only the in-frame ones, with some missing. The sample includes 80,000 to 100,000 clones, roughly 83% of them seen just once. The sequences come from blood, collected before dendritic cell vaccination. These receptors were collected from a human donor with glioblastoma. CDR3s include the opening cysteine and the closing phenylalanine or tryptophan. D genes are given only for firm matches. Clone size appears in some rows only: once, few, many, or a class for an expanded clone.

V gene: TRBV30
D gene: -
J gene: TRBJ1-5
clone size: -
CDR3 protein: CALTPGINQPQHF
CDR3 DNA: TGTGCCCTTACCCCCGGGATCAATCAGCCCCAGCATTTT

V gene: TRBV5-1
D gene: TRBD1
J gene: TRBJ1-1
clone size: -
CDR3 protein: CASSILGQGLEAFF
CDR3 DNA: TGCGCCAGCAGCATACTCGGACAGGGCCTTGAAGCTTTCTTT

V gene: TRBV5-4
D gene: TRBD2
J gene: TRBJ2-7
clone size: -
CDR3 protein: CASSLEGSGSSEQYF
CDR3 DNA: TGTGCCAGCAGCTTGGAAGGGAGCGGGAGCTCCGAGCAGTACTTC

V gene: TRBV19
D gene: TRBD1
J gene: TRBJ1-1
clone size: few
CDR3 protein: CASSAEGARAEAFF
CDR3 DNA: TGTGCCAGTAGTGCCGAGGGGGCGAGGGCTGAAGCTTTCTTT

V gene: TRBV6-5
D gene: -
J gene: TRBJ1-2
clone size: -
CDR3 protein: CASISHGQTYGYTF
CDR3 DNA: TGTGCCAGCATCTCTCATGGACAGACTTATGGCTACACCTTC

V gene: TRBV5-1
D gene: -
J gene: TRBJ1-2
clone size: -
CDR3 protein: CASSDRQYGYTF
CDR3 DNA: TGCGCCAGCAGCGATCGACAGTACGGCTACACCTTC

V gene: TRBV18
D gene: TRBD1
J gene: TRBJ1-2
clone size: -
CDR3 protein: CASSPPPGGIGYTF
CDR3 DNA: TGTGCCAGCTCACCACCCCCAGGGGGCATTGGCTACACCTTC

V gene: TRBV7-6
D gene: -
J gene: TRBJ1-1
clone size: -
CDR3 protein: CASSYNAAWEDTEAFF
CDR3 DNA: TGTGCCAGCAGTTATAACGCGGCGTGGGAGGACACTGAAGCTTTCTTT

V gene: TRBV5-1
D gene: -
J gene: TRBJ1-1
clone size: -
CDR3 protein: CASSSGTRNTEAFF
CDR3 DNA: TGCGCCAGCAGCTCAGGAACACGGAACACTGAAGCTTTCTTT

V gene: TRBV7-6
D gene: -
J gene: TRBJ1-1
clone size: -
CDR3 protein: CASNPGGAGDTEAFF
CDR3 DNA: TGTGCCAGCAACCCGGGTGGGGCGGGAGACACTGAAGCTTTCTTT

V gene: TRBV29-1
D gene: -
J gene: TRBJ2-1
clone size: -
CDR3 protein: CSVGGLGHKFF
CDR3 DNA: TGCAGCGTTGGGGGTTTGGGACATAAGTTCTTC

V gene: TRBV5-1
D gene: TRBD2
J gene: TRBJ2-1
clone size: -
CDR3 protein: CASSLGTSGRRGEQFF
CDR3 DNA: TGCGCCAGCAGCCTAGGGACTAGCGGGAGAAGGGGTGAGCAGTTCTTC

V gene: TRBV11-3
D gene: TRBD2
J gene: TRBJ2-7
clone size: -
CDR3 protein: CASSSQPGGEQYF
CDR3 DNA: TGTGCCAGCAGCTCACAGCCGGGGGGCGAGCAGTACTTC

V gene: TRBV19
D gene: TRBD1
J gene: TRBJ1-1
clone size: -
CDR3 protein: CASSTRTGRMNTEAFF
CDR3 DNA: TGTGCCAGTAGTACACGGACAGGAAGAATGAACACTGAAGCTTTCTTT

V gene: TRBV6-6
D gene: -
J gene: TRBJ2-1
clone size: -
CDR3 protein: CASSYPGGGLRQFF
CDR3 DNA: TGTGCCAGCAGTTACCCGGGGGGCGGTCTAAGGCAGTTCTTC

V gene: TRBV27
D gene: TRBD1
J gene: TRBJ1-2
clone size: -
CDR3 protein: CASRDRASGVDGYTF
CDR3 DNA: TGTGCCAGCAGGGACAGGGCCTCTGGAGTTGACGGCTACACCTTC

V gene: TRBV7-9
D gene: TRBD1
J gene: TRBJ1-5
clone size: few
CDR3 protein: CASSLGGTEANQPQHF
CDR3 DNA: TGTGCCAGCAGCTTAGGAGGGACAGAGGCCAATCAGCCCCAGCATTTT

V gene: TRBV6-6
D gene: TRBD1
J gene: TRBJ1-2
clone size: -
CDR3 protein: CASSTGTGGNYGYTF
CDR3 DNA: TGTGCCAGCAGTACCGGGACAGGGGGTAACTATGGCTACACCTTC

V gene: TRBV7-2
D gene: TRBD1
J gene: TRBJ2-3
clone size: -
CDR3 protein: CASSSDRVGQYF
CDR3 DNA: TGTGCCAGCAGTTCAGACAGGGTCGGGCAGTATTTT

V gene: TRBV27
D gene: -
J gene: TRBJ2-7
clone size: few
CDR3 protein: CASSSRRSYEQYF
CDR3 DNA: TGTGCCAGCAGTTCCCGCAGGTCTTACGAGCAGTACTTC

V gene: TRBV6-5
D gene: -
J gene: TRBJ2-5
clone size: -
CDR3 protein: CASSYSTEGTQETQYF
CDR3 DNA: TGTGCCAGCAGTTACTCGACCGAGGGGACACAAGAGACCCAGTACTTC

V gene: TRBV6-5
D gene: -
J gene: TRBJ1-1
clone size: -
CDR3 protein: CASRKGGANTEAFF
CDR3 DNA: TGTGCCAGCAGAAAGGGGGGGGCGAACACTGAAGCTTTCTTT

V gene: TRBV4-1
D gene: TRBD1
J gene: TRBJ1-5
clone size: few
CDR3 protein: CASSQEALGQAFNQPQHF
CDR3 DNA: TGCGCCAGCAGCCAAGAAGCCCTGGGACAGGCCTTCAATCAGCCCCAGCATTTT

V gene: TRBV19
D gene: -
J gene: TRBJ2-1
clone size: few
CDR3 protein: CASSIRLTTYNEQFF
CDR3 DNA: TGTGCCAGTAGTATTAGACTAACGACCTACAATGAGCAGTTCTTC

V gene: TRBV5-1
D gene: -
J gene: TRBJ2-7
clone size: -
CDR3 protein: CASSLGSGQTYEQYF
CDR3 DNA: TGCGCCAGCAGCTTGGGCTCCGGACAGACCTACGAGCAGTACTTC

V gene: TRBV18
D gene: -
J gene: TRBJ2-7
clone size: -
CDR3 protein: CASSLASALSYEQYF
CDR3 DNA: TGTGCCAGCTCCCTCGCCAGCGCCTTATCCTACGAGCAGTACTTC

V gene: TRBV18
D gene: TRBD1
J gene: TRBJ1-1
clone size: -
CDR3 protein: CASSHHGGQDEAFF
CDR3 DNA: TGTGCCAGCTCACACCATGGAGGACAGGATGAAGCTTTCTTT

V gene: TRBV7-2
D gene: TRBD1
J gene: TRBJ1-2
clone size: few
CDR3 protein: CASSFIGQGAGGYTF
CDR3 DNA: TGTGCCAGCAGCTTCATTGGACAGGGGGCAGGGGGCTACACCTTC

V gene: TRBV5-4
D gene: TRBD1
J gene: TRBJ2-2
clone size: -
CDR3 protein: CASSMGAGQGNGGELFF
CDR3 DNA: TGTGCCAGCAGCATGGGGGCGGGACAGGGGAACGGCGGGGAGCTGTTTTTT

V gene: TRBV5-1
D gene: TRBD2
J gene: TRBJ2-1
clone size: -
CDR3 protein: CASSLYLAGNEQFF
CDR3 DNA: TGCGCCAGCAGCTTGTATCTAGCGGGAAATGAGCAGTTCTTC

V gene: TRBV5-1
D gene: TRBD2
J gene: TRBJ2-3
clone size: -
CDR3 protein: CVSSPGLAGVWSGTQYF
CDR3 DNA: TGCGTCAGCAGCCCGGGACTAGCGGGAGTCTGGTCGGGTACGCAGTATTTT

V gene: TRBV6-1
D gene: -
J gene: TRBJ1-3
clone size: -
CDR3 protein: CASSARPPTGTGNTIYF
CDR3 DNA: TGTGCCAGCAGTGCACGACCCCCAACGGGGACTGGAAACACCATATATTTT

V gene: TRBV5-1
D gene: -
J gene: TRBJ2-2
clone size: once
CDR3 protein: CASRTGTATGELFF
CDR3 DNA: TGCGCCAGCAGAACCGGGACTGCGACCGGGGAGCTGTTTTTT

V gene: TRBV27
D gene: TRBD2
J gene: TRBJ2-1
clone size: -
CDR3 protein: CASRSGGGYNEQFF
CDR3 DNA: TGTGCCAGCAGAAGCGGGGGGGGCTACAATGAGCAGTTCTTC

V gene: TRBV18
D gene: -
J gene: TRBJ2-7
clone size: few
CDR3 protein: CASSPRGTYEQYF
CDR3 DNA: TGTGCCAGCTCACCCCGTGGGACTTACGAGCAGTACTTC

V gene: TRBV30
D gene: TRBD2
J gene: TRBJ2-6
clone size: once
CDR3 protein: CAWSVVREMASGANVLTF
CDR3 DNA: TGTGCCTGGAGTGTAGTGCGGGAGATGGCGTCTGGGGCCAACGTCCTGACTTTC

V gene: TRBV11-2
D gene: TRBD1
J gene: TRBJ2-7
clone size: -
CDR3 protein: CASSINLPGTGGGEQYF
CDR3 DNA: TGTGCCAGCAGCATCAACTTGCCCGGGACAGGGGGAGGCGAGCAGTACTTC

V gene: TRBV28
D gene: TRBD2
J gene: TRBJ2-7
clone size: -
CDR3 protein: CASSFGAAGLQYF
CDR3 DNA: TGTGCCAGCAGTTTCGGGGCAGCGGGACTGCAGTACTTC

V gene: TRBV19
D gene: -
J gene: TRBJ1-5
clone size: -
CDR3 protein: CASSKDTYQPQHF
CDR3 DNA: TGTGCCAGTAGCAAGGACACCTATCAGCCCCAGCATTTT

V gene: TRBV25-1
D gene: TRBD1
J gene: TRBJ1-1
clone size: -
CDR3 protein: CASSEGGTGPMNTEAFF
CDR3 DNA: TGTGCCAGCAGTGAGGGAGGGACAGGCCCAATGAACACTGAAGCTTTCTTT

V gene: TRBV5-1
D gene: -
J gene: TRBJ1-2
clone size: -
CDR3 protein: CASSLMAATNYGYTF
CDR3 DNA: TGCGCCAGCAGCTTAATGGCTGCCACTAACTATGGCTACACCTTC